One and the same sample provided the 31 T cell receptor beta chains below, sequenced in a study of T cell changes during pregnancy in multiple sclerosis. Profiling relied on immunoSEQ multiplex PCR, and the TCRdb table lists in-frame clones only, not all of them. The sample lists some 49,000 clones, roughly 93% occurring once. Sample: CD4+ T cells from peripheral blood mononuclear cells, taken in the second trimester of pregnancy. These receptors were obtained from a female donor in good health, enrolled as a control in a pregnancy study.

The count of this clone is one. The chain employs TRBV5-5 and TRBJ2-7; perhaps TRBD1 as D (6 bases). Germline loops: CDR1 SGHKS, CDR2 YYEKEE (reference sequence). The CDR3 is 18 amino acids. Trimming removed 1 base at V and 0 bases at J, with 20 bases between. CDR3 protein: CASSLWGQLVLSSYEQYF. The CDR3 coding sequence is TGTGCCAGCAGCTTGTGGGGACAACTAGTTCTGAGCTCCTACGAGCAGTACTTC. The full variable domain, its missing parts supplied by reference TRBV5-5 and TRBJ2-7, is DAGVTQSPTHLIKTRGQQVTLRCSPISGHKSVSWYQQVLGQGPQFIFQYYEKEERGRGNFPDRFSARQFPNYSSELNVNALLLGDSALYLCASSLWGQLVLSSYEQYFGPGTRLTVT.

Concerning this clone: One end of the junction fails to match germline, which may point to a read error. The chain combines TRBV2 with TRBJ1-1; 9 positions agree with TRBD1. This CDR3 comprises 13 residues. Germline V CDR1 and CDR2: SNHLY, FYNNEI. The CDR3 DNA follows: TGTGCCAGCAGTGGACAGGGGGGCCTTGAAACTTTCTTT. It specifies CASSGQGGLETFF.

The V and J genes are TRBV6-4 and TRBJ1-4; maybe TRBD1 (6 bases). V lost 9 bases and J 10 bases, leaving 15 bases between the germline ends. The CDR3 is 12 residues long. In germline, CDR1 is MRHNA, CDR2 SNTAGT. CDR3: CARSRGGRKLFF. CDR3 in DNA: TGTGCCAGGTCGCGAGGGGGACGAAAACTGTTTTTT.

As concerns this clone: The junction differs from germline at one of its ends, possibly a read error. The same CDR3 is also encoded by other DNA sequences in this sample. The J gene is TRBJ1-2, the V gene TRBV27; TRBD1 matches at 10 bases. This CDR3 contains 18 residues. In germline, CDR1 is MNHEY, CDR2 SMNVEV (reference sequence). The CDR3 coding sequence is TGTGCCAGCAGGCCCAGAGGGACAGGGGCCGACGGTGACTACGGCTACACCTTC. Its translation: CASRPRGTGADGDYGYTF.

V usage is TRBV5-6 and J usage is TRBJ1-4; 9 bases fit TRBD1. J was trimmed by 4 bases and V by 7 bases; bases with no gene match: 8. The CDR3 length is 15 residues. Germline V CDR1 and CDR2: SGHDT, YYEEEE. Here the CDR3 DNA reads TGTGCCAGCGGTCGACAGGGGGATTATAATGAAAAACTGTTTTTT. Residues: CASGRQGDYNEKLFF.

The rearrangement links TRBV2 to TRBJ1-4; D might be TRBD1 (5 bases). Germline-derived CDR1 and CDR2 are SNHLY and FYNNEI. The V end was cut by 7 bases, the J end by 12 bases, with 12 bases between. This CDR3 is built from 11 residues. In DNA, the CDR3 is TGTGCCAGCATCTTGGGGGGTGAACTGTTTTTT. Its protein is CASILGGELFF.

The chain has TRBV6-5 and TRBJ1-2; a possible D gene is TRBD1 (6 bases). V lost 8 bases to trimming and J lost 4 bases, with 20 bases between them. This CDR3 comprises 15 residues. CDR1 and CDR2 from the germline V gene are MNHEY and SVGAGI. The CDR3 is CASGKGGGLLYGYTF. CDR3 bases: TGTGCCAGCGGGAAAGGCGGGGGGCTTCTCTATGGCTACACCTTC.

In nucleotides, the CDR3 is TGTGCCAGCAGCGTAGAAGAAAGCGGACTAGCTGGTATAGATACGCAGTATTTT. Protein product: CASSVEESGLAGIDTQYF. The rearrangement links TRBV9 to TRBJ2-3, with 8 bases that match TRBD2. The CDR3 is 18 residues long. The V and J ends lost 0 bases and 5 bases, in that order; junction bases with no gene match: 14. The germline CDR1 and CDR2 sequences are SGDLS and YYNGEE.

This rearrangement joins TRBV2 to TRBJ2-7; perhaps TRBD1 as D (5 bases). Germline lookup yields CDR1 SNHLY and CDR2 FYNNEI. The V end was cut by 3 bases, the J end by 3 bases, with 9 bases between. This CDR3 has 13 residues. The CDR3 nucleotides read TGTGCCAGCAGTGACGGCAGGGTCTACGAGCAGTACTTC. Its protein is CASSDGRVYEQYF.

This clone was picked up one time. V and J are TRBV5-4 and TRBJ2-3, with D perhaps TRBD1 (5 bases). Germline CDR1 and CDR2: SGHNT and YYREEE (reference sequence). There are 15 residues in the CDR3. V was shortened by 0 bases and J by 0 bases, with 8 bases between the two germline ends. The CDR3 coding sequence is TGTGCCAGCAGCTTGGGGGCAGGGAGCACAGATACGCAGTATTTT. The encoded protein is CASSLGAGSTDTQYF.

The J gene is TRBJ1-1, the V gene TRBV18, with D perhaps matching TRBD1 (5 bases). The CDR3 is 14 residues long. Germline-derived CDR1 and CDR2 are KGHSH and LQKENI. Deletions cut 2 bases from V and 0 bases from J, with 7 bases between. CDR3 protein: CASSPSGLNTEAFF. Written as DNA, the CDR3 is TGTGCCAGCTCACCATCAGGGTTGAACACTGAAGCTTTCTTT.

The chain carries TRBV2 and TRBJ2-5; 15 positions match TRBD2. The germline V gene has CDR1 SNHLY and CDR2 FYNNEI. The CDR3 has 18 residues. V shed 2 bases, J shed 5 bases, and the junction held 9 bases outside the gene matches. In nucleotides, the CDR3 is TGTGCCAGCAGTGAACCCCGGACTAGCGGGGGGGCCCGTGAGACCCAGTACTTC. It specifies CASSEPRTSGGARETQYF.

The rearrangement joins TRBV5-1 to TRBJ2-3; D possibly corresponds to TRBD1 (5 bases). The V end was cut by 0 bases, the J end by 0 bases, with 11 bases between. Germline-derived CDR1 and CDR2 are SGHRS and YFSETQ. This CDR3 contains 16 residues. The CDR3 DNA follows: TGCGCCAGCAGCTTGGAACCCAGGGCGAGCACAGATACGCAGTATTTT. Amino acids: CASSLEPRASTDTQYF.

The chain recombines TRBV30 with TRBJ2-3; 9 positions agree with TRBD1. This CDR3 region has 15 residues. CDR1 is GTSNPN and CDR2 is SVGIG in the germline V gene (reference sequence). The ends lost 2 bases at V and 2 bases at J; junction bases unmatched: 5. CDR3: CAWSYRDRDTDTQYF. CDR3 DNA sequence: TGTGCCTGGAGTTACCGGGACAGGGACACAGATACGCAGTATTTT.

This clone was seen a few times. V and J are TRBV30 and TRBJ1-2, with 9 positions matching TRBD1. CDR3 size: 15 residues. Losses at the gene ends were 1 base for V and 8 bases for J; bases not matched to a gene: 11. Germline lookup yields CDR1 GTSNPN and CDR2 SVGIG (reference sequence). This CDR3 is CAWSAQGQGLGGYTF. For the CDR3, the DNA is TGTGCCTGGAGTGCCCAGGGACAGGGTCTAGGCGGCTACACCTTC.

This sequence joins TRBV4-3 and TRBJ2-1; 7 bases are shared with TRBD2. The CDR3 sequence is 16 residues long. The germline V gene has CDR1 LGHNA and CDR2 YSLEER. V lost 0 bases and J lost 4; bases outside the gene matches: 6. As DNA, the CDR3 is TGCGCCAGCAGCCAAGATGCACTAGCGATTTACAATGAGCAGTTCTTC. Its protein product is CASSQDALAIYNEQFF.

The chain employs TRBV30 and TRBJ2-3, with D unclear. This CDR3 has 13 residues. Germline V gives CDR1 GTSNPN, CDR2 SVGIG (reference sequence). V was cut by 1 base and J by 2 bases, with 7 bases left in between. The CDR3 is CAWSGGVTDTQYF. As DNA, the CDR3 is TGTGCCTGGAGTGGCGGAGTCACAGATACGCAGTATTTT.

V gene TRBV7-2 combines with J gene TRBJ1-2, with 8 bases fitting TRBD1. V lost 7 bases and J lost 2; bases outside the gene matches: 12. This CDR3 contains 16 residues. CDR1 is SGHTA, CDR2 FQGNSA, per germline. The CDR3 is CASTVFRGPNNYGYTF. For the CDR3, the DNA is TGTGCCAGCACAGTATTCAGGGGGCCTAACAACTATGGCTACACCTTC.

The J gene is TRBJ1-1, the V gene TRBV5-1; 7 bases line up with TRBD1. CDR1 SGHRS and CDR2 YFSETQ come from the germline V gene. J lost 4 bases, V lost 0 bases, and 6 bases had no gene match. This CDR3 spans 15 amino acids. The CDR3 coding sequence is TGCGCCAGCAGCTTGGGACAGGGTGGGGGCACTGAAGCTTTCTTT. It encodes CASSLGQGGGTEAFF.

This chain links TRBV18 with TRBJ2-5; 10 positions match TRBD2. CDR1 and CDR2 from the germline V gene are KGHSH and LQKENI. CDR3 length: 16 residues. With V trimmed by 2 bases and J by 5 bases, 8 bases remained unmatched. CDR3 in amino acids: CASSPTSGGAVETQYF. The CDR3 bases are TGTGCCAGCTCACCAACGAGCGGGGGGGCCGTGGAGACCCAGTACTTC.

This sequence joins TRBV5-1 and TRBJ1-6; the match to TRBD1 covers 7 bases. Trimming cost V 4 bases and J 7 bases; bases outside gene matches: 5. Per the germline V gene, CDR1 is SGHRS and CDR2 is YFSETQ. The CDR3 spans 14 residues. The CDR3 protein is CASSPGTVNSPLHF. The CDR3 coding sequence is TGCGCCAGCAGCCCCGGGACAGTCAATTCACCCCTCCACTTT.

This chain joins TRBV19 and TRBJ1-2, with a tentative D call TRBD1 (6 bases). Per the germline V gene, CDR1 is LNHDA and CDR2 is SQIVND (reference sequence). This CDR3 region has 14 residues. V was pared by 5 bases and J by 4 bases, with 14 bases between. Here the CDR3 DNA reads TGTGCCAGTAGTCCACAGGGCGAGGGCTATGGCTACACCTTC. Translated: CASSPQGEGYGYTF.

V and J are TRBV18 and TRBJ2-4; possible D gene TRBD1, 5 bases. CDR1 is KGHSH, CDR2 LQKENI, per germline. The CDR3 extends over 16 amino acids. V was clipped by 2 bases and J by 0 bases, with 11 bases between them. CDR3 amino acids: CASSPRQPLAKNIQYF. Here the CDR3 DNA reads TGTGCCAGCTCACCAAGACAGCCACTAGCCAAAAACATTCAGTACTTC.

The chain recombines TRBV7-2 with TRBJ1-1, with D possibly TRBD1 on 5 matching bases. This CDR3 has 13 residues. V lost 2 bases, J lost 5 bases, and 9 bases lay in between. The germline V gene encodes CDR1 SGHTA and CDR2 FQGNSA. CDR3 sequence (DNA): TGTGCCAGCAGCTTATGGACAATGACTGAAGCTTTCTTT. Its protein product is CASSLWTMTEAFF. The full variable domain, in which reference TRBV7-2 and TRBJ1-1 provide the parts outside the CDR3, is GAGVSQSPSNKVTEKGKDVELRCDPISGHTALYWYRQSLGQGLEFLIYFQGNSAPDKSGLPSDRFSAERTGGSVSTLTIQRTQQEDSAVYLCASSLWTMTEAFFGQGTRLTVV.

The J gene is TRBJ2-7, the V gene TRBV15, with D perhaps TRBD2 (6 bases). This CDR3 is built from 15 residues. Germline V gives CDR1 LNHNV, CDR2 YYDKDF (reference sequence). V lost 0 bases and J lost 7, with 16 bases in between. For the CDR3, the DNA is TGTGCCACCAGCAGAGATCGAGGGGCTGCGGGGGAGCAGTACTTC. As protein: CATSRDRGAAGEQYF.

The chain links TRBV2 to TRBJ1-2; 10 nucleotides agree with TRBD1. The germline CDR1 and CDR2 sequences are SNHLY and FYNNEI. Trimming took 8 bases from V and 8 from J; bases not matched to a gene: 11. The CDR3 runs to 14 residues. The CDR3 region has the DNA TGTGCCAGCGACCTGAGGACAGGGGGAAGCGGCTACACCTTC. Translating it yields CASDLRTGGSGYTF.

The chain combines TRBV7-9 with TRBJ2-7, with TRBD1 matching over 7 bases. Looked up from germline, CDR1 is SEHNR and CDR2 is FQNEAQ (reference sequence). Trimming took 5 bases from V and 2 from J; bases not matched to a gene: 9. The CDR3 sequence is 15 residues long. The CDR3 DNA reads as TGTGCCAGCAGCACGGGACAGAAAAAAACCTACGAGCAGTACTTC. It translates to CASSTGQKKTYEQYF.

The chain combines TRBV5-5 with TRBJ2-2, with 9 bases lining up with TRBD2. CDR1 is SGHKS, CDR2 YYEKEE, per germline (reference sequence). The J segment lost 1 base and the V segment lost 4 bases, leaving 5 bases of the junction unmatched. The CDR3 runs 16 residues. The DNA for the CDR3 is TGTGCCAGCAGCCTGCGGACTAGCGAGAACACCGGGGAGCTGTTTTTT. Translating it yields CASSLRTSENTGELFF.

The rearrangement uses TRBV11-3 and TRBJ1-3; D perhaps matches TRBD1 (6 bases). Germline V gives CDR1 SGHNT, CDR2 YENEEA. CDR3 size: 16 residues. Trimming pared 3 bases from V and 4 bases from J, leaving 16 bases between. CDR3 bases: TGTGCCAGCAGCTTGCTACAGGGCGTCGCGGGAAACACCATATATTTT. This codes for CASSLLQGVAGNTIYF.

The chain employs TRBV7-3 and TRBJ2-7, with a weak D call TRBD2 (5 bases). Germline CDR1 is SGHTA and CDR2 is FQGTGA. The V gene lost 1 base and the J gene lost 5 bases, with 9 bases spanning the gap. CDR3 length equals 13 residues. In DNA, the CDR3 is TGTGCCAGCAGCTTAAACCCGACTAACGAGCAGTACTTC. This encodes CASSLNPTNEQYF.

This clone was detected only once. The chain recombines TRBV6-6 with TRBJ1-1; a weak D match, TRBD1 (6 bases). Germline lookup yields CDR1 MNHNY and CDR2 SVGAGI (reference sequence). V was clipped by 8 bases and J by 3 bases, with 19 bases between them. There are 15 residues in the CDR3. CDR3 loop: CASGEGGARDTEAFF. As DNA, the CDR3 is TGTGCCAGCGGGGAGGGGGGGGCGCGGGACACTGAAGCTTTCTTT.